The clone carrying this T cell receptor beta chain was seen more than once but under ten times. This entry belongs to a study of OX40 agonist ivuxolimab in advanced cancers. Per germline, CDR1 LNHNV and CDR2 YYDKDF (reference sequence). The CDR3 runs to 15 residues. Trimming removed 8 bases from V and 2 bases from J, with 16 bases in between. The table came from immunoSEQ multiplex PCR; TCRdb's copy has only in-frame clones and leaves some out. The top ten clones hold approximately 15% of a sample with 25,000 to 30,000 clones, just over 85% of them seen once. Source: CD4+ or CD8+ T cells sorted from blood, taken in a trial of the OX40 agonist ivuxolimab. This chain uses TRBV15 with TRBJ1-5; unclear D gene. The clonotype originates from an adult with an advanced solid tumor such as melanoma, head and neck, liver or kidney cancer. The CDR3 loop reads CATQARFIGNQPQHF. The CDR3 nucleotides read TGTGCCACCCAAGCCCGTTTTATTGGCAATCAGCCCCAGCATTTT. The whole variable domain, filled in from reference TRBV15 and TRBJ1-5, reads DAMVIQNPRYQVTQFGKPVTLSCSQTLNHNVMYWYQQKSSQAPKLLFHYYDKDFNNEADTPDNFQSRRPNTSFCFLDIRSPGLGDTAMYLCATQARFIGNQPQHFGDGTRLSIL.